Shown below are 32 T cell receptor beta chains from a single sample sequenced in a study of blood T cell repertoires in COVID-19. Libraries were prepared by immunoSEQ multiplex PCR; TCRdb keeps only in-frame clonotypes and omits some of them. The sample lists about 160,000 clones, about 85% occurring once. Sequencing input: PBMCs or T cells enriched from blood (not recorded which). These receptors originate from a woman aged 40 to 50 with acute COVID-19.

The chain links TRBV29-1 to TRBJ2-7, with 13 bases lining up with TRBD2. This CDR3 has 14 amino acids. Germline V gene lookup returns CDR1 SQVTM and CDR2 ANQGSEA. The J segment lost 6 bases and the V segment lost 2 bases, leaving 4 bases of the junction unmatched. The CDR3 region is CSVEPGLAGPEQYV. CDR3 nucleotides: TGCAGCGTTGAACCGGGACTAGCGGGACCCGAGCAGTACGTC.

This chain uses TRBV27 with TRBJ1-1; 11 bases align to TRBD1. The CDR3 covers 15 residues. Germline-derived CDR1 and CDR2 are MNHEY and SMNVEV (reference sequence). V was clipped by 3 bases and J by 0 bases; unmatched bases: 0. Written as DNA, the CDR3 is TGTGCCAGCAGTTTGGGACAGGGGGTGAACACTGAAGCTTTCTTT. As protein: CASSLGQGVNTEAFF.

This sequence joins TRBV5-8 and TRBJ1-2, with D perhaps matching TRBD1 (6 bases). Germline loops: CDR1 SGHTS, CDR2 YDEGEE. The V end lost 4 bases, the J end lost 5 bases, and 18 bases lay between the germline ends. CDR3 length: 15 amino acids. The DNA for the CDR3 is TGTGCCAGCAGCCTTATTTCAGGGGAGATTTATGGCTACACCTTC. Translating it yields CASSLISGEIYGYTF.

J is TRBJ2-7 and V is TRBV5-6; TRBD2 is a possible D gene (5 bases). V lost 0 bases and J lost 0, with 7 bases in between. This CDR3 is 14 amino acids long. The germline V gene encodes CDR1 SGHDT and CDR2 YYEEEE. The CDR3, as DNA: TGTGCCAGCAGCTTGGGAGCGGACTCCTACGAGCAGTACTTC. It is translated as CASSLGADSYEQYF.

CDR3 amino acids: CASSPRTSGSTTDTQYF. In DNA, the CDR3 is TGTGCCAGCTCACCGAGGACTAGCGGGAGTACCACAGATACGCAGTATTTT. The chain couples TRBV18 to TRBJ2-3, with 13 positions matching TRBD2. This CDR3 is 17 amino acids long. Germline CDR1 KGHSH, CDR2 LQKENI. V lost 3 bases to trimming and J lost 2 bases; unmatched junction nucleotides: 5.

The CDR3 DNA is TGTGCCAGCAGTGACCCGAGCTCCTACGAGCAGTACTTC. It codes for CASSDPSSYEQYF. This rearrangement joins TRBV6-4 to TRBJ2-7, with D unresolved. CDR1 is MRHNA and CDR2 is SNTAGT in the germline V gene. Trimming stripped 2 bases from V and 0 bases from J, with 5 bases between. There are 13 residues in the CDR3.

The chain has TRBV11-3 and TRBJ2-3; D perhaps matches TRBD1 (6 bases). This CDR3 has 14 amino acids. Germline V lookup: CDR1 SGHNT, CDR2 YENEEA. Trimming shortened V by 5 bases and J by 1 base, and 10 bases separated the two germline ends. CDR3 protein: CASSPYRGTDTQYF. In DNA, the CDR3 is TGTGCCAGCAGCCCGTACAGGGGCACAGATACGCAGTATTTT. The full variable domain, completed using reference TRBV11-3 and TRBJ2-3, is EAGVVQSPRYKIIEKKQPVAFWCNPISGHNTLYWYLQNLGQGPELLIRYENEEAVDDSQLPKDRFSAERLKGVDSTLKIQPAELGDSAVYLCASSPYRGTDTQYFGPGTRLTVL.

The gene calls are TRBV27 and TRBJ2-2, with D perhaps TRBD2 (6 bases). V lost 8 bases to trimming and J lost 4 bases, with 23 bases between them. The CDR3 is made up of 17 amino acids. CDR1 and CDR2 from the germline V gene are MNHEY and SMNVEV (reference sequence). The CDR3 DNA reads TGTGCCAGCCTCGGAAGCGGGTCCCTCTTATTCACCGGGGAGCTGTTTTTT. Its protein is CASLGSGSLLFTGELFF.

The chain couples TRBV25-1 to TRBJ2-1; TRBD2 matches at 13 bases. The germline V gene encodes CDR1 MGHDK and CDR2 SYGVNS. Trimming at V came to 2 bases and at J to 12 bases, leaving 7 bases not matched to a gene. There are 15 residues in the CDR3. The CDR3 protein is CASSERTSGSFPQFF. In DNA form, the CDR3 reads TGTGCCAGCAGTGAACGGACTAGCGGGAGTTTCCCGCAGTTCTTC.

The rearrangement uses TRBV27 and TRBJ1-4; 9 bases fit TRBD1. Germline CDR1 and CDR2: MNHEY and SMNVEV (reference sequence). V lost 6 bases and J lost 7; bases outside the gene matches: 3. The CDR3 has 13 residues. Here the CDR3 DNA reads TGTGCCAGCAGACCGGACAGGGGTGAAAAACTGTTTTTT. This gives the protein CASRPDRGEKLFF.

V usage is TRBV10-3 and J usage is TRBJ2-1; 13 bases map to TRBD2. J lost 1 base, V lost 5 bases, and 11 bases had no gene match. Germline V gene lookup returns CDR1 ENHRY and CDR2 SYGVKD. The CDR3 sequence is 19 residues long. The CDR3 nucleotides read TGTGCCATCAGTTCGTTACTAGCGGGAGGGCCAGGGTCCTACAATGAGCAGTTCTTC. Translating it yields CAISSLLAGGPGSYNEQFF.

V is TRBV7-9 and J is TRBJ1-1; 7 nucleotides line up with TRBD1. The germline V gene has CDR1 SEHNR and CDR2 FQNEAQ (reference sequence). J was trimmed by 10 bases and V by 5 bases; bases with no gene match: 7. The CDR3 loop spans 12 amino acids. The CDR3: CASSPTGVLAFF. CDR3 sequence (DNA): TGTGCCAGCAGCCCAACAGGGGTGCTAGCTTTCTTT.

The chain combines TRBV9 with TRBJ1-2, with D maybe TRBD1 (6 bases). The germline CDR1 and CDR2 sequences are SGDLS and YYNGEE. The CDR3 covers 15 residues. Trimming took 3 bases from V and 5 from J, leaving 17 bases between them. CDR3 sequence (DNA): TGTGCCAGCAGCGGACAGGCATCTTTTAGATATGGCTACACCTTC. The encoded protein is CASSGQASFRYGYTF.

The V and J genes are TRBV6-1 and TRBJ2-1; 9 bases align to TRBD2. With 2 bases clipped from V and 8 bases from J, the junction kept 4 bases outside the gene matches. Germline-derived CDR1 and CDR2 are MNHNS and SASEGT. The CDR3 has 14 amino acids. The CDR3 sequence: CASSEHLAGYEQFF. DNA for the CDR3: TGTGCCAGCAGTGAACACCTAGCGGGATATGAGCAGTTCTTC.

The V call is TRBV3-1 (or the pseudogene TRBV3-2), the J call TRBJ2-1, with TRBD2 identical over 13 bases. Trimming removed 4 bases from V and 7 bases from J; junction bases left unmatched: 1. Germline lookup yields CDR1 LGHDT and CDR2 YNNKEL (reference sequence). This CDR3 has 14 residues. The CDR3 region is CASSLGLAGNEQFF. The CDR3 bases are TGTGCCAGCAGCCTGGGACTAGCGGGAAATGAGCAGTTCTTC.

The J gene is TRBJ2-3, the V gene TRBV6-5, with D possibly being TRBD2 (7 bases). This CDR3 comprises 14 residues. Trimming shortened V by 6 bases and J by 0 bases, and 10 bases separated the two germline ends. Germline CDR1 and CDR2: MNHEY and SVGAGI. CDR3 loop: CASRGGRSTDTQYF. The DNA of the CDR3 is TGTGCCAGCAGGGGGGGGCGGAGCACAGATACGCAGTATTTT.

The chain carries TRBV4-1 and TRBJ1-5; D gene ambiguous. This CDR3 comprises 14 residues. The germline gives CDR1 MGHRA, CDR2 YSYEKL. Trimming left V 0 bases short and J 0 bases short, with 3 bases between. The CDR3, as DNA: TGCGCCAGCAGCCAAGAGCGTAGCAATCAGCCCCAGCATTTT. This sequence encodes CASSQERSNQPQHF.

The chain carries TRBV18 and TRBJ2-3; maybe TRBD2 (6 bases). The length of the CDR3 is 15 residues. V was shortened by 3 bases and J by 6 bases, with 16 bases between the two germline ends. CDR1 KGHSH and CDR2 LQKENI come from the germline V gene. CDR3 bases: TGTGCCAGCTCACCTCTCGCGGGGCCTTTGGATACGCAGTATTTT. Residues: CASSPLAGPLDTQYF.

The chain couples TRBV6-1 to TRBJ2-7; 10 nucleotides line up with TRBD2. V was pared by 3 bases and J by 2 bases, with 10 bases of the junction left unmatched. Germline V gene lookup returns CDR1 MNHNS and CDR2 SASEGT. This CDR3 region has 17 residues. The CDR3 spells CASSEEIAGGAAYEQYF. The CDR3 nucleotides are TGTGCCAGCAGTGAGGAGATAGCGGGAGGTGCCGCCTACGAGCAGTACTTC.

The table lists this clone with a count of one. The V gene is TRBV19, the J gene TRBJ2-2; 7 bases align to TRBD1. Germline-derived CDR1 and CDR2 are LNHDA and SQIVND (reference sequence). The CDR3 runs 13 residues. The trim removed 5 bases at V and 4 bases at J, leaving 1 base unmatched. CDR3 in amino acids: CASSAGGTGELFF. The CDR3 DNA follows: TGTGCCAGTAGTGCAGGGGGCACCGGGGAGCTGTTTTTT. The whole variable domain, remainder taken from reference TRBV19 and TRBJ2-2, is DGGITQSPKYLFRKEGQNVTLSCEQNLNHDAMYWYRQDPGQGLRLIYYSQIVNDFQKGDIAEGYSVSREKKESFPLTVTSAQKNPTAFYLCASSAGGTGELFFGEGSRLTVL.

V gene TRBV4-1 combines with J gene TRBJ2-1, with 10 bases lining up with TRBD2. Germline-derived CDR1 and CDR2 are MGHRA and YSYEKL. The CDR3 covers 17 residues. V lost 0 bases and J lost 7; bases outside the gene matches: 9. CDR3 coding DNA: TGCGCCAGCAGCCAAGAAAGCCCTAGCGGGAGTGGAAATGAGCAGTTCTTC. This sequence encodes CASSQESPSGSGNEQFF.

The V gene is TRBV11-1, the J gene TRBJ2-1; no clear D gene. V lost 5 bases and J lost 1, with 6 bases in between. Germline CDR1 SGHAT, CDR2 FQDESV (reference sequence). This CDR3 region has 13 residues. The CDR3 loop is CASSTGSYNEQFF. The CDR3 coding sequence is TGTGCCAGCAGCACCGGGTCCTACAATGAGCAGTTCTTC.

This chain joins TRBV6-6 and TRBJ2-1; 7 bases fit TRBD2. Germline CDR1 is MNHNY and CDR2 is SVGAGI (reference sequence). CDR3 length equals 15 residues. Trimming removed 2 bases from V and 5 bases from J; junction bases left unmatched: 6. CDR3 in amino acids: CASSYLGGGNNEQFF. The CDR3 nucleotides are TGTGCCAGCAGTTACCTGGGGGGGGGTAACAATGAGCAGTTCTTC.

CDR3 in amino acids: CASSPLSPGLAGGPGETQYF. CDR3 nucleotide sequence: TGTGCCAGCTCACCATTATCTCCGGGACTAGCGGGAGGGCCAGGAGAGACCCAGTACTTC. This chain uses TRBV18 with TRBJ2-5; 16 nucleotides match TRBD2. The CDR3 contains 20 residues. Germline CDR1 and CDR2: KGHSH and LQKENI. V shed 2 bases, J shed 4 bases, and the junction held 13 bases outside the gene matches.

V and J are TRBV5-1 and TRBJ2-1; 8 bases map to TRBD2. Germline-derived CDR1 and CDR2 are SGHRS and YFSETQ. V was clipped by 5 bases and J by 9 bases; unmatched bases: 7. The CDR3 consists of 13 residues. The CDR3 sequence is CASRTSGAGEQFF. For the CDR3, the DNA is TGCGCCAGCAGAACTAGCGGAGCAGGTGAGCAGTTCTTC.

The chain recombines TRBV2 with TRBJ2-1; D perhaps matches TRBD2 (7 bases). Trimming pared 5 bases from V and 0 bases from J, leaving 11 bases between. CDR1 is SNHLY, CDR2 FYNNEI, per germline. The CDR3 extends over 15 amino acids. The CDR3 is CASSPRGASYNEQFF. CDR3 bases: TGTGCCAGCAGTCCCCGGGGGGCCTCCTACAATGAGCAGTTCTTC. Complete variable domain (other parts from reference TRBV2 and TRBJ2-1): EPEVTQTPSHQVTQMGQEVILRCVPISNHLYFYWYRQILGQKVEFLVSFYNNEISEKSEIFDDQFSVERPDGSNFTLKIRSTKLEDSAMYFCASSPRGASYNEQFFGPGTRLTVL.

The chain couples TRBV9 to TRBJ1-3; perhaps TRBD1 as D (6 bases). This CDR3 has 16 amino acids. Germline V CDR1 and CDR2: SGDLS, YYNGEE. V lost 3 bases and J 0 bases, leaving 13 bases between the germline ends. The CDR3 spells CASSGPRGLSGNTIYF. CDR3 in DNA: TGTGCCAGCAGCGGGCCCAGGGGCCTCTCTGGAAACACCATATATTTT.

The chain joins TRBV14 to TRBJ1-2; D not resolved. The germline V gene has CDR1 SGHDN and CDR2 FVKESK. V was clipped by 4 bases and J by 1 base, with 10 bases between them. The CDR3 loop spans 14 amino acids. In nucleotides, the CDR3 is TGTGCCAGCAGCCCGGGATGGGTTAACTATGGCTACACCTTC. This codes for CASSPGWVNYGYTF.

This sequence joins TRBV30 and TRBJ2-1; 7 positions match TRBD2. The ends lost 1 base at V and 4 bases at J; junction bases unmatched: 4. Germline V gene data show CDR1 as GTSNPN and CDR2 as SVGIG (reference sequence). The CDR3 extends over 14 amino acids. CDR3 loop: CAWSGGRGYNEQFF. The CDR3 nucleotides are TGTGCCTGGAGTGGAGGGAGGGGATACAATGAGCAGTTCTTC.

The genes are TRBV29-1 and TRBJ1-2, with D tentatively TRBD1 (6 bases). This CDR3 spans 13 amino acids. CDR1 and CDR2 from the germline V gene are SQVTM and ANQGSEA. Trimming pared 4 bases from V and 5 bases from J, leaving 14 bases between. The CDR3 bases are TGCAGCGTTGTTCTGGGGGCGAGGTATGGCTACACCTTC. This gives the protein CSVVLGARYGYTF.

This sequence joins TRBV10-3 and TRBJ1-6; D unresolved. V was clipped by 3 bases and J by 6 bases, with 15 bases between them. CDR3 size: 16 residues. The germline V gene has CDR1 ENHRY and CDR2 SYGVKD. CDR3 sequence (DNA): TGTGCCATCAGTGATGTAATTGGGCAGGCTAATTCACCCCTCCACTTT. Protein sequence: CAISDVIGQANSPLHF.

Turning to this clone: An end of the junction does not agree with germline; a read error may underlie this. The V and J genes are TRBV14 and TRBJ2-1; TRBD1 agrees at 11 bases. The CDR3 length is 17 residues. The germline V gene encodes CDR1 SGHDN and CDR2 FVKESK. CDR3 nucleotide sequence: TGTGCCCGCAGCCAAGATTTGGGACAGGGGGGGAGGGATGAGCAGTTCTTC. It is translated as CARSQDLGQGGRDEQFF.